Shown below are 17 T cell receptor beta chains from a single sample sequenced in a study of shared clonotypes between healthy human individuals. In the naive CD8 group, cells lacked CD45RO and were positively selected for CCR7, so terminally differentiated effector memory CD45RA+ cells were left out. The repertoire was sequenced with immunoSEQ multiplex PCR; TCRdb's copy has only in-frame clones and lacks some. Of approximately 1.9 million clones listed, around 93% are singletons. Input material: naive CD8+ T cells from PBMCs. These TCRs come from a man aged 18 to 29 in good health. Some clones in this sample may be carry-over from other donors' samples.

The V gene is TRBV28, the J gene TRBJ1-5; the D is unclear. The V end lost 5 bases, the J end lost 4 bases, and 18 bases lay between the germline ends. The CDR3 loop spans 16 amino acids. Looked up from germline, CDR1 is MDHEN and CDR2 is SYDVKM. The CDR3 is CASSPWGGIQNQPQHF. The CDR3 DNA follows: TGTGCCAGCAGTCCCTGGGGTGGGATACAGAATCAGCCCCAGCATTTT.

The chain joins TRBV4-1 to TRBJ2-7; unclear D gene. Deletions cut 1 base from V and 3 bases from J, with 10 bases between. CDR3 length: 14 residues. Germline CDR1 is MGHRA and CDR2 is YSYEKL. DNA of the CDR3: TGCGCCAGCAGCCAAGTTATAAACAACTACGAGCAGTACTTC. Translation gives CASSQVINNYEQYF.

V gene TRBV25-1 combines with J gene TRBJ2-1; D not certain. V lost 0 bases and J lost 8, with 11 bases in between. This CDR3 region has 14 residues. Germline CDR1 is MGHDK and CDR2 is SYGVNS. This chain's CDR3 is CASSEYSMRDEQFF. The CDR3 DNA follows: TGTGCCAGCAGTGAATATTCCATGCGTGATGAGCAGTTCTTC.

A word on this clone: The sample has other DNA sequences that encode this CDR3 too. The CDR3 loop reads CASSSQGGNQPQHF. DNA for the CDR3: TGTGCCAGCAGTTCCCAGGGAGGCAATCAGCCCCAGCATTTT. The chain links TRBV27 to TRBJ1-5; a weak D match, TRBD1 (5 bases). The CDR3 runs to 14 residues. Germline assignment: CDR1 MNHEY and CDR2 SMNVEV (reference sequence). Trimming cost V 4 bases and J 2 bases, with 9 bases left between them.

V usage is TRBV19 and J usage is TRBJ2-7; 7 nucleotides match TRBD1. Germline trimming cut 5 bases from V and 3 bases from J; bases unmatched to any gene: 10. Germline CDR1 and CDR2: LNHDA and SQIVND (reference sequence). This CDR3 is built from 15 residues. The CDR3 sequence: CASSQGLGQLYEQYF. CDR3 nucleotides: TGTGCCAGTAGTCAGGGATTGGGACAGCTCTACGAGCAGTACTTC.

V is TRBV19 and J is TRBJ1-5; D gene uncertain. This CDR3 has 14 amino acids. CDR1 is LNHDA and CDR2 is SQIVND in the germline V gene (reference sequence). The V and J ends lost 2 bases and 9 bases respectively, with 14 bases between them. The CDR3 is CASSISPGSGPQHF. CDR3 sequence (DNA): TGTGCCAGTAGTATATCCCCTGGGTCGGGGCCCCAGCATTTT.

The gene calls are TRBV2 and TRBJ1-4; D not resolved. This CDR3 has 16 residues. Germline V gene lookup returns CDR1 SNHLY and CDR2 FYNNEI. V was shortened by 4 bases and J by 8 bases, with 20 bases between the two germline ends. In nucleotides, the CDR3 is TGTGCCAGCAGTGTAAGTCTGGCCCCTGATCGGGAAAAACTGTTTTTT. This encodes CASSVSLAPDREKLFF.

The CDR3 spells CASSFGQLAGANVLTF. The DNA for the CDR3 is TGTGCCAGCAGTTTCGGACAGCTGGCTGGGGCCAACGTCCTGACTTTC. The genes are TRBV6-5 and TRBJ2-6; D possibly corresponds to TRBD1 (6 bases). Germline V gives CDR1 MNHEY, CDR2 SVGAGI. This CDR3 comprises 16 residues. The V end lost 4 bases, the J end lost 2 bases, and 12 bases lay between the germline ends.

The chain uses TRBV9 and TRBJ2-5, with 10 bases aligning to TRBD2. CDR3 length: 17 residues. Germline values: CDR1 SGDLS, CDR2 YYNGEE. After removal of 0 bases from V and 1 base from J, the junction contained 6 bases not matched to a gene. Written as DNA, the CDR3 is TGTGCCAGCAGCGTAGGGACTAGCGGCCTCCTCCAAGAGACCCAGTACTTC. Translating gives CASSVGTSGLLQETQYF.

V and J are TRBV19 and TRBJ2-1; 8 bases fit TRBD2. Germline trimming cut 6 bases from V and 3 bases from J; bases unmatched to any gene: 7. This CDR3 region has 15 residues. The germline gives CDR1 LNHDA, CDR2 SQIVND (reference sequence). The CDR3: CASSQSGSIYNEQFF. CDR3 bases: TGTGCCAGTAGCCAAAGCGGGAGTATCTACAATGAGCAGTTCTTC.

V gene TRBV30 combines with J gene TRBJ2-2; TRBD1 matches at 9 bases. Germline trimming cut 2 bases from V and 4 bases from J; bases unmatched to any gene: 8. The CDR3 sequence is 16 residues long. The germline V gene has CDR1 GTSNPN and CDR2 SVGIG (reference sequence). The DNA for the CDR3 is TGTGCCTGGAGTTTTTATAGGACAGGGGCCACCGGGGAGCTGTTTTTT. Protein: CAWSFYRTGATGELFF.

The chain has TRBV28 and TRBJ2-5; tentatively, D is TRBD1 (6 bases). Trimming pared 10 bases from V and 2 bases from J, leaving 14 bases between. The germline CDR1 and CDR2 sequences are MDHEN and SYDVKM. The CDR3 runs to 13 residues. The CDR3 is CATVGTLQETQYF. Written as DNA, the CDR3 is TGTGCCACCGTAGGGACATTGCAAGAGACCCAGTACTTC.

This clone was seen just once. The V gene is TRBV27, the J gene TRBJ2-7, with a possible D match to TRBD2 (5 bases). CDR1 MNHEY and CDR2 SMNVEV come from the germline V gene (reference sequence). There are 13 residues in the CDR3. The V end was cut by 3 bases, the J end by 6 bases, with 12 bases between. The CDR3: CASSLRTSLEQYF. CDR3 coding DNA: TGTGCCAGCAGTTTGCGGACTTCACTCGAGCAGTACTTC.

This chain connects TRBV11-2 to TRBJ2-1; 11 bases are a match to TRBD2. The germline gives CDR1 SGHAT, CDR2 FQNNGV. The CDR3 totals 15 residues. Trimming cost V 5 bases and J 4 bases; bases outside gene matches: 4. CDR3 residues: CASSPLAGVYNEQFF. Here the CDR3 DNA reads TGTGCCAGCAGCCCACTAGCGGGAGTATACAATGAGCAGTTCTTC. Variable domain in full (rest from reference TRBV11-2 and TRBJ2-1): EAGVAQSPRYKIIEKRQSVAFWCNPISGHATLYWYQQILGQGPKLLIQFQNNGVVDDSQLPKDRFSAERLKGVDSTLKIQPAKLEDSAVYLCASSPLAGVYNEQFFGPGTRLTVL.

The gene calls are TRBV7-9 and TRBJ2-5, with TRBD1 identical over 7 bases. Germline V gives CDR1 SEHNR, CDR2 FQNEAQ (reference sequence). The CDR3 has 13 residues. The V and J ends lost 7 bases and 3 bases, in that order; junction bases with no gene match: 5. The CDR3 protein is CASILDREETQYF. The CDR3 nucleotides are TGTGCCAGCATCCTTGACAGGGAAGAGACCCAGTACTTC.

This clone was seen once. The chain is built from TRBV27 and TRBJ1-2; D not certain. This CDR3 is 15 amino acids long. V was pared by 3 bases and J by 2 bases, with 13 bases between. Germline V CDR1 and CDR2: MNHEY, SMNVEV (reference sequence). CDR3 sequence (DNA): TGTGCCAGCAGTTTGACCCCCCTCCCCAACTATGGCTACACCTTC. It translates to CASSLTPLPNYGYTF.

This clone was detected a few times. The chain couples TRBV30 to TRBJ1-5, with a weak D call TRBD1 (5 bases). This CDR3 contains 15 residues. V lost 0 bases and J lost 2, with 11 bases in between. CDR1 is GTSNPN, CDR2 SVGIG, per germline (reference sequence). The CDR3 is CAWSVGGGGNQPQHF. The DNA for the CDR3 is TGTGCCTGGAGTGTAGGTGGAGGGGGCAATCAGCCCCAGCATTTT.